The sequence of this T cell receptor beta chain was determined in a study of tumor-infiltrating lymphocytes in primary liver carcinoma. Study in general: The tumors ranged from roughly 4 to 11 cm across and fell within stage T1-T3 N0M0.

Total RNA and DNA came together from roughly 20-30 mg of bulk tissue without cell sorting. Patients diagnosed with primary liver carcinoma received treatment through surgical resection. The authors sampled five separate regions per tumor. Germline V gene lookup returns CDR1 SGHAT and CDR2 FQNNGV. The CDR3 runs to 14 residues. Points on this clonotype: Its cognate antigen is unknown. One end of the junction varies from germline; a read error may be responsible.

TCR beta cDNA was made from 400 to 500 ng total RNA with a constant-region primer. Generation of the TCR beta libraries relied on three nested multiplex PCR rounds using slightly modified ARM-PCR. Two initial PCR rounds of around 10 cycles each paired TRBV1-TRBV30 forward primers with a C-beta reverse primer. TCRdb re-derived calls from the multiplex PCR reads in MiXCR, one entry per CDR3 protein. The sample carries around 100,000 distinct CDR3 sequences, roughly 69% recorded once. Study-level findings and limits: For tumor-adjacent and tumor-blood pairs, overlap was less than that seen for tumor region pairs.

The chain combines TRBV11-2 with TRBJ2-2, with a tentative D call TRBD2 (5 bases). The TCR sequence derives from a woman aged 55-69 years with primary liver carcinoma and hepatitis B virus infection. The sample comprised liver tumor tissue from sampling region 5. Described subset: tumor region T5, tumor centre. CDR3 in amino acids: CASSLVKAAGERLF. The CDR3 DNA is TGTGCCAGCAGCCTAGTGAAGGCTGCCGGGGAGCGGTTATTT. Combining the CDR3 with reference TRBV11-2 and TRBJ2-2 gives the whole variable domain EAGVAQSPRYKIIEKRQSVAFWCNPISGHATLYWYQQILGQGPKLLIQFQNNGVVDDSQLPKDRFSAERLKGVDSTLKIQPAKLEDSAVYLCASSLVKAAGERLFGEGSRLTVL.